This TCR beta chain was identified during a study of early T cells in non-severe SARS-CoV-2 infection. Study details: With bulk RNA from unsorted whole blood as input, sequencing yielded unpaired chains.

At least ten counts were recorded for this clonotype. Its matching antigen is unknown. General study findings and limits: VDJdb matching skewed toward anti-spike CD8 responses, missing private and CD4 specificities.

The CDR3 totals 14 residues. Germline lookup yields CDR1 SGHAT and CDR2 FQNNGV. V lost 2 bases and J 9 bases, leaving 17 bases between the germline ends. Individual cDNA molecules were tagged with unique molecular identifiers. Using its own MiXCR run on the 5' RACE reads, TCRdb lists one record per CDR3 protein. The table records around 75,000 distinct CDR3 sequences, 9.5% of them present only once. The specimen sequenced was whole blood. This sequence originates from an adult who was a healthcare worker with PCR-confirmed SARS-CoV-2 infection or an uninfected control (not recorded which). The rearrangement links TRBV11-2 to TRBJ2-7, with a weak D call TRBD1 (6 bases). CDR3 residues: CASSLRDIMKGQYF. The CDR3 DNA reads as TGTGCCAGCAGCTTACGGGACATCATGAAGGGGCAGTACTTC.